Listed below are T cell receptor beta chains from one sample, sequenced in a study of T cell changes during pregnancy in multiple sclerosis. The data were produced by immunoSEQ multiplex PCR, yet TCRdb's version contains in-frame clones alone and is incomplete. The sample comprises under 45,000 clones, roughly nine tenths of which are singletons, and approximately 0.59% rests with the top ten. The sequences come from CD4+ T cells from peripheral blood mononuclear cells, collected in the first trimester of pregnancy. All receptors come from a female donor with multiple sclerosis, enrolled in a pregnancy study. CDR3s include the opening cysteine and the closing phenylalanine or tryptophan. A D gene is named only where the DNA matches it firmly. Where a row states a size, it is once, few, many or the class of an expanded clone; other rows omit it.

d_gene,j_gene,len,abundance,v_gene,CDR3nt,CDR3aa
NA,TRBJ1-2,13,NA,TRBV18,TGTGCCAGCGCCCCCGGTTTTAACTATGGCTACACCTTC,CASAPGFNYGYTF
NA,TRBJ2-5,15,NA,TRBV28,TGTGCCAGCAGTCCAAGAGGTCGCCGGGAAGAGACCCAGTACTTC,CASSPRGRREETQYF
TRBD2,TRBJ2-5,15,NA,TRBV15,TGTGCCACCAGCAGAGCTAGGGCTAGCGGGGAGACCCAGTACTTC,CATSRARASGETQYF
NA,TRBJ2-3,13,NA,TRBV7-9,TGTGCCAGCAGCTTAGGTGGTGAGGGTACGCAGTATTTT,CASSLGGEGTQYF
TRBD1,TRBJ2-4,19,NA,TRBV23-1,TGCGCCAGCAGTCAATCGAGGGGGACAGCCTCTTTAGCCAAAAACATTCAGTACTTC,CASSQSRGTASLAKNIQYF
TRBD2,TRBJ2-2,15,NA,TRBV5-1,TGCGCCAGCAGCTTGGCTACTAGCGGGACCGGGGAGCTGTTTTTT,CASSLATSGTGELFF
NA,TRBJ2-5,14,NA,TRBV21-1,TGTGCCAGCACGGGGCGGGAGGCCCAAGAGACCCGGTACTTC,CASTGREAQETRYF
NA,TRBJ1-1,13,NA,TRBV6-4,TGTGCCAGCAGTAATACAATGAACACTGAAGCTTTCTTT,CASSNTMNTEAFF
NA,TRBJ1-4,10,NA,TRBV30,TGTGCCTGTGGAGCTGAAAAACTGTTTTTT,CACGAEKLFF
NA,TRBJ2-1,11,NA,TRBV11-3,TGTGCCAGCAGCTATGGGGGGGAGCAGTTCTTC,CASSYGGEQFF
TRBD2,TRBJ2-7,17,NA,TRBV9,TGTGCCAGCAGCGTAGATCTAGCGGGAGGCGTGATGGACGAGCAGTACTTC,CASSVDLAGGVMDEQYF
NA,TRBJ2-7,13,once,TRBV11-1,TGTGCCAGCAGCCCCAACCGGGGTTACGAGCAGTACTTC,CASSPNRGYEQYF
NA,TRBJ1-2,15,once,TRBV6-5,TGTGCCAGCAGCCGGACCTCTGAGGGTGTCTCTGGCTACACCTTC,CASSRTSEGVSGYTF
NA,TRBJ1-2,16,NA,TRBV5-4,TGTGCCAGCAGCAAGGGTAGAGGGCGAGCTAACTATGGCTACACCTTC,CASSKGRGRANYGYTF
NA,TRBJ2-3,15,NA,TRBV25-1,TGTGCCAGCAGTGAATATAGCGGCTACACAGATACGCAGTATTTT,CASSEYSGYTDTQYF
NA,TRBJ2-1,21,once,TRBV21-1,TGTGCCAGCAGCAAAGCCATTTATCAAACACTAGCGGGAGTACCCTACAATGAGCAGTTCTTC,CASSKAIYQTLAGVPYNEQFF
NA,TRBJ2-5,15,NA,TRBV15,TGTGCCACCAGCATGCGAAGGGGTTTGGATGAGACCCAGTACTTC,CATSMRRGLDETQYF
TRBD2,TRBJ2-5,20,NA,TRBV4-3,TGCGCCAGCAGCCAAGAAGCGTCGATAGGCGGGAGGGCCTTCCAAGAGACCCAGTACTTC,CASSQEASIGGRAFQETQYF
TRBD2,TRBJ2-7,15,NA,TRBV5-6,TGTGCCAGCAGCCCGAGACTAGCGGGAGTAGACGAGCAGTACTTC,CASSPRLAGVDEQYF
TRBD2,TRBJ2-3,16,once,TRBV27,TGTGCCAGCAGTTTAACAGGGACTAGTAGGACAGATACGCAGTATTTT,CASSLTGTSRTDTQYF
TRBD1,TRBJ1-1,14,NA,TRBV6-5,TGTGCCAGCAGTTACGGGACAGGACCCACTGAAGCTTTCTTT,CASSYGTGPTEAFF
NA,TRBJ1-5,16,NA,TRBV28,TGTGCCAGCAGTGTTATGGGGGCACCCCTTAATCAGCCCCAGCATTTT,CASSVMGAPLNQPQHF
TRBD2,TRBJ2-1,15,NA,TRBV5-4,TGTGCCAGCAGGCGTCTAGCGGGAGGGCGCAATGAGCAGTTCTTC,CASRRLAGGRNEQFF
NA,TRBJ2-1,12,NA,TRBV14,TGTGCCAGCAGCCGAGAGGGGAGTGAGCAGTTCTTC,CASSREGSEQFF
NA,TRBJ1-4,14,NA,TRBV6-5,TGTGCCAGCAAGTTGGGCGTAGGTTATGAAAAACTGTTTTTT,CASKLGVGYEKLFF
NA,TRBJ2-3,13,NA,TRBV7-8,TGTGCCAGCAGCTTCGCAGGGTTGGATACGCAGTATTTT,CASSFAGLDTQYF
TRBD1,TRBJ1-1,15,NA,TRBV6-6,TGTGCCAGCAGTGATACAGGGGGCTCCGGGTTTGGAGCTTTCTTT,CASSDTGGSGFGAFF
TRBD2,TRBJ2-7,16,NA,TRBV5-1,TGCGCCAGCAGCTTGGTGGTAGCGGGAGCAGGCTACGAGCAGTACTTC,CASSLVVAGAGYEQYF
NA,TRBJ2-2,15,NA,TRBV6-5,TGTGCCAGCAGTTACATCGTAGGGGGCACCGGGGAGCTGTTTTTT,CASSYIVGGTGELFF
NA,TRBJ2-1,13,NA,TRBV27,TGTGCCAGCAGTTTATCAGGGGCCGGTGAGCAGTTCTTC,CASSLSGAGEQFF
NA,TRBJ1-5,16,NA,TRBV6-1,TGTGCCAGCAGTGAAGCCAGGCTATCCGGCAATCAGCCCCAGCATTTT,CASSEARLSGNQPQHF
NA,TRBJ2-1,12,NA,TRBV29-1,TGCAGCGTTTCTGGGGGGGCGGATGAGCAGTTCTTC,CSVSGGADEQFF
TRBD1,TRBJ1-1,11,NA,TRBV29-1,TGCAGCGTTGGGGACAGCGGGGAAGCTTTCTTT,CSVGDSGEAFF
NA,TRBJ2-2,15,medium-sized,TRBV6-5,TGTGCCAGCAGTTACTCGCCAGCGAACACCGGGGAGCTGTTTTTT,CASSYSPANTGELFF
NA,TRBJ1-1,11,NA,TRBV10-3,TGTGCCGCTGGCCGGGGCACTGAAGCTTTCTTT,CAAGRGTEAFF
NA,TRBJ2-1,16,NA,TRBV9,TGTGCCAGCAGCGTAGATGCGGCACTATCCTACAATGAGCAGTTCTTC,CASSVDAALSYNEQFF
NA,TRBJ1-2,15,NA,TRBV4-2,TGTGCCAGCAGCCAAGATAGGGGCGGTGACTATGGCTACACCTTC,CASSQDRGGDYGYTF
TRBD1,TRBJ1-3,17,once,TRBV28,TGTGCCAGCAGTTTAGGGGACAGGGGACGTTCGGGAAACACCATATATTTT,CASSLGDRGRSGNTIYF
NA,TRBJ2-1,16,NA,TRBV27,TGTGCCAGCAGTTTGCGGAAACTAGGCTCCTACAATGAGCAGTTCTTC,CASSLRKLGSYNEQFF
NA,TRBJ1-1,14,NA,TRBV19,TGTGCCAGTATTAGTGACAGACTGAACACTGAAGCTTTCTTT,CASISDRLNTEAFF
NA,TRBJ2-6,19,NA,TRBV7-7,TGTGCTAGCAGCTTAGAATTTAGGACAGCCAGGTGTGGGGCCAACGTCCTGACTTTC,CASSLEFRTARCGANVLTF
TRBD1,TRBJ1-5,18,NA,TRBV28,TGTGCCAGCAGAACCGGGACAGGGGGCGTGGATAGCAATCAGCCCCAGCATTTT,CASRTGTGGVDSNQPQHF
TRBD1,TRBJ2-1,15,NA,TRBV19,TGTGCCAGTAGTACAGGGGGCCTCCTTAACAATGAGCAGTTCTTC,CASSTGGLLNNEQFF
TRBD1,TRBJ1-1,13,NA,TRBV7-2,TGTGCCAGCAGCCGAGACAGGGTCACTGAAGCTTTCTTT,CASSRDRVTEAFF
NA,TRBJ2-2,13,NA,TRBV14,TGTGCCAGCAGCCCACAGGCTACCGGGGAGCTGTTTTTT,CASSPQATGELFF
TRBD1,TRBJ1-2,13,NA,TRBV18,TGTGCCAGCTCACCACCACAGGGGAATGGCTACACCTTC,CASSPPQGNGYTF
TRBD2,TRBJ2-7,18,NA,TRBV19,TGTGCCAGTAGTAGGGCAGGCACCGGGACTAGCAAATTCTACGAGCAGTACTTC,CASSRAGTGTSKFYEQYF
NA,TRBJ2-3,15,NA,TRBV2,TGTGCCAGCAGTGAAGAGGGCAGGGGAACAGATACGCAGTATTTT,CASSEEGRGTDTQYF